The 8 T cell receptor beta chains below were found in one sample sequenced in a study of T-cell reconstitution after alpha-beta-depleted transplantation in children (dated by TCRdb to the mid-2010s). In the paper's terms, the treatment or condition label means: allogeneic hematopoietic cell transplantation with graft depleted of TCRalphabeta T cells and CD19 B cells. Library creation used PCR. The sample was run on an Illumina HiSeq 2500. TCR library preparation used molecular barcoding, with unique molecular identifiers applied to normalize quantification of the TCRbeta repertoire. The public reads were reanalyzed by TCRdb: fastp trimming at Q25, MiXCR alignment, in-frame beta chains only. Each record represents a unique CDR3 protein, reported with the most common genes and DNA among its rows. This sample comprises hundreds of thousands of distinct CDR3 sequences, 11% of them detected only once. The ten largest clones add up to around 22% of the sample.

This material consisted of peripheral blood, taken 180 days after TCRalphabeta/CD19-depleted stem cell transplant. These receptors were taken from a male patient aged 2-9 years who had a stem cell transplant for chronic granulomatous disease, so the T cells may come from the graft donor.

In its sample, this clonotype was seen many times. The V and J genes are TRBV6-2 or TRBV6-3 and TRBJ2-1, with 9 bases matching TRBD2. The germline gives CDR1 MNHEY, CDR2 SVGEGT. V was clipped by 5 bases and J by 4 bases; unmatched bases: 9. The CDR3 has 16 amino acids. CDR3 DNA: TGTGCCAGCAGTGGCCTCCTAGCGGGGCAATACAATGAGCAGTTCTTC. Amino acids: CASSGLLAGQYNEQFF.

In its sample, this clonotype was seen many times. The V gene is TRBV4-2, the J gene TRBJ2-4, with 9 bases matching TRBD2. Germline V gives CDR1 LGHNA, CDR2 YNFKEQ. Trimming removed 0 bases from V and 0 bases from J; junction bases left unmatched: 9. The CDR3 consists of 19 residues. The CDR3 reads CASSQDRLAGSLAKNIQYF. The CDR3 coding sequence is TGTGCCAGCAGCCAAGACCGGCTAGCGGGATCCCTAGCCAAAAACATTCAGTACTTC.

This clonotype was recorded many times. J is TRBJ2-5 and V is TRBV20-1; 11 bases agree with TRBD2. Trimming cost V 2 bases and J 5 bases; bases outside gene matches: 7. Germline V CDR1 and CDR2: DFQATT, SNEGSKA (reference sequence). CDR3 length: 15 amino acids. The CDR3 coding sequence is TGCAGTGCTAGATCCCTGGGACTAGCGGCGGAGACCCAGTACTTC. Amino acids: CSARSLGLAAETQYF.

This clonotype was observed many times. The chain uses TRBV2 and TRBJ2-3; 11 positions match TRBD2. Losses at the gene ends were 4 bases for V and 8 bases for J; bases not matched to a gene: 8. The CDR3 loop spans 15 amino acids. Germline CDR1 reads SNHLY; CDR2 reads FYNNEI. Here the CDR3 reads CASSGLAGGRGTQYF. CDR3 DNA: TGTGCCAGCAGTGGCTTAGCGGGAGGGCGTGGTACGCAGTATTTT.

The table lists this clonotype with many counts. The V and J genes are TRBV7-9 and TRBJ2-7, with 10 nucleotides matching TRBD1. The CDR3 sequence is 14 residues long. CDR1 and CDR2 from the germline V gene are SEHNR and FQNEAQ (reference sequence). The J segment lost 5 bases and the V segment lost 7 bases, leaving 8 bases of the junction unmatched. The CDR3 DNA reads TGTGCCAGCAACCCGGGACAGGGGTACAACGAGCAGTACTTC. It yields the protein CASNPGQGYNEQYF.

Ten or more counts support this clonotype. The chain has TRBV5-1 and TRBJ2-5, with TRBD2 matching 7 bases. From germline, CDR1 is SGHRS and CDR2 YFSETQ. This CDR3 has 12 amino acids. Trimming removed 3 bases from V and 4 bases from J; junction bases left unmatched: 0. The CDR3 nucleotides are TGCGCCAGCAGCTGGGGGGGAGAGACCCAGTACTTC. Amino acid sequence: CASSWGGETQYF.

This clonotype showed up many times. V gene TRBV29-1 combines with J gene TRBJ2-3; maybe TRBD1 (6 bases). Germline V gives CDR1 SQVTM, CDR2 ANQGSEA. The CDR3 contains 13 residues. Trimming cost V 5 bases and J 4 bases, with 13 bases left between them. CDR3 loop: CSVQQGSSDTQYF. DNA of the CDR3: TGCAGCGTTCAACAGGGATCTTCAGATACGCAGTATTTT.

This clonotype was counted at least ten times. The chain links TRBV12-3 or TRBV12-4 to TRBJ1-2, with D unresolved. The ends were cut back, 4 bases at V and 0 bases at J, with 12 bases in the middle. This CDR3 contains 15 residues. As DNA, the CDR3 is TGTGCCAGCAGTTCACCCGGGGTAGCTAACTATGGCTACACCTTC. Translated, it gives CASSSPGVANYGYTF.